This T cell receptor (beta chain) was recovered during a study of beta chain features in type 1 diabetes. Study findings and constraints: The question left open here concerned HLA type influencing TCRB rearrangement. Shortening that was moderate but significant affected the TCRB CDR3s of Type 1 diabetes patients in all four CD4+ subsets. VDJ junctions sequenced from type 1 diabetes patients showed fewer insertions and more deletions.

There was one heparinised blood draw per donor, averaging roughly 110 mL. Trimming stripped 8 bases from V and 4 bases from J, with 21 bases between. The CDR3 length is 16 residues. Germline CDR1 MDHEN, CDR2 SYDVKM. This clone has more than one count but fewer than ten. The antigen is not known. Since all of the isolated RNA was reverse transcribed, expressed TCRB transcripts were what got sequenced. Profiled with immunoSEQ multiplex PCR; TCRdb holds only in-frame clones, not every one. The table has approximately 58,000 clones, 63% seen once; the top ten hold 0.29%. The TCR sequence derives from a woman in her 30s with type 1 diabetes. The chain combines TRBV28 with TRBJ2-1; tentatively, D is TRBD2 (6 bases). Sequencing used stem cell memory CD4+ T cells from blood. CDR3 DNA sequence: TGTGCCAGCCTATCGGGGGTGGGGACGCGGTACAATGAGCAGTTCTTC. It yields the protein CASLSGVGTRYNEQFF.